The entry that follows covers one TCR beta chain sequence. Antigen unknown. The record originates from a study of cytomegalovirus exposure and HLA in healthy donors. Overall study findings and caveats: Later genetic work tied a missense DCLRE1C variant to beta-chain V and J trimming.

Germline V CDR1 and CDR2: SGDLS, YYNGEE. CDR3 size: 15 residues. V lost 3 bases, J lost 0 bases, and 9 bases lay in between. 60 Vbeta and 13 Jbeta primers were used in PCR. Clones were read by immunoSEQ multiplex PCR, and TCRdb kept only the in-frame ones, dropping some. The data contain about 160,000 clones, roughly 70% of them singletons. The V and J genes are TRBV9 and TRBJ2-2; D might be TRBD1 (6 bases). This TCR was sampled from a man aged 35-49 years in good health and CMV-seropositive. Sequencing was carried out using PBMCs. The CDR3 nucleotides read TGTGCCAGCAGCGCTCAGGGGACGAACACCGGGGAGCTGTTTTTT. Amino acid sequence: CASSAQGTNTGELFF.